This TCR beta chain stems from a study of regulatory dendritic cells for organ transplantation. The method was immunoSEQ multiplex PCR; TCRdb's version includes in-frame clones alone and lacks a portion of them. The table shows more than 20,000 clones, with about 85% occurring only once. Trimming shortened V by 5 bases and J by 2 bases, and 6 bases separated the two germline ends. This CDR3 is 13 amino acids long. Germline lookup yields CDR1 SGHTA and CDR2 FQGNSA. This clone has just one count. Its antigen is currently unknown. Sorted subsets were CFSE-labeled and cultured four to six days with allogeneic dendritic cells.

This chain connects TRBV7-2 to TRBJ2-2; D is unresolved. What was sequenced was naive CD4+ T cells from blood cultured with dendritic cells. This sample's subset: CD45RA+ naive T cells. The clonotype originates from a human donor in good health. The CDR3 reads CASSSRNTGELFF. CDR3 in DNA: TGTGCCAGCAGCAGCCGTAACACCGGGGAGCTGTTTTTT.